This T cell receptor (beta chain) was identified in a study of T cells in Graves' hyperthyroidism and ophthalmopathy. About the study: Upon initial diagnosis and before any treatment, peripheral blood was collected.

Germline loops: CDR1 SQVTM, CDR2 ANQGSEA. The CDR3 spans 12 residues. The V end was cut by 1 base, the J end by 8 bases, with 11 bases between. TCR beta CDR3 regions were amplified from RNA. HTBI primers were used for first-round RT-PCR of the TCR CDR3. TCRdb ran MiXCR on the multiplex PCR reads and lists one entry per CDR3 protein. The sample lists 300,000 to 500,000 distinct CDR3 sequences, over 12% occurring once. With regard to this clonotype: What it binds is not known.

Disease duration was under 3 months in the ophthalmopathy patients, who also had a Clinical Activity Score of at least 3 and a NOSPECS grade of at least 4. The study's findings and limits: Ophthalmopathy was identified by the model a median about 6.8 months ahead of onset. Most expanded thyroid clonotypes above 0.001 also appeared in blood.

The chain is built from TRBV29-1 and TRBJ1-2; unclear D gene. This TCR derives from a man in his fifties with Graves' ophthalmopathy. The sequencing input was blood. The CDR3 sequence: CSVEGTLSGYTF. CDR3 DNA: TGCAGCGTTGAAGGGACCCTCTCGGGCTACACCTTC.